The present TCR beta chain was sequenced within a study of shared clonotypes between healthy human individuals. General study results and limits: Depth of sequencing was expected to influence donor clonotype sharing. Estimated richness was generally greater in naive than memory subsets.

The CDR3 loop spans 12 amino acids. From germline, CDR1 is SNHLY and CDR2 FYNNEI. V lost 1 base, J lost 7 bases, and 8 bases lay in between. With regard to this clone: The antigen is unknown.

To make CD8 memory, CD45RO+ cells were put together with CCR7-negative CD45RA+ TemRA cells. Replicate PCRs run on sorted subsets employed around 200 ng DNA, around 27,000 T cell genomes. Libraries were prepared by immunoSEQ multiplex PCR; TCRdb keeps only in-frame clonotypes and omits some of them. The data hold roughly 660,000 clones, with 90% observed a single time. The sample consisted of memory CD8+ T cells from PBMCs. As to subset: CD45RO+ cells pooled with CCR7-negative TemRA cells. The receptor comes from a man between 18 and 29 years old in good health. Some clones in this sample may be carry-over from other donors' samples. The chain carries TRBV2 and TRBJ2-7, with D uncertain. CDR3 nucleotides: TGTGCCAGCAGTGAAGGGACGTGGGAGCAGTACTTC. Translating gives CASSEGTWEQYF. The full variable domain, in which reference TRBV2 and TRBJ2-7 provide the parts outside the CDR3, is EPEVTQTPSHQVTQMGQEVILRCVPISNHLYFYWYRQILGQKVEFLVSFYNNEISEKSEIFDDQFSVERPDGSNFTLKIRSTKLEDSAMYFCASSEGTWEQYFGPGTRLTVT.